This record concerns one TCR beta chain sequence. Antigen unknown. The data derive from a study of T cell responses to AZD1222 COVID-19 vaccine. General study results and limits: Spike regions recognized by vaccine-associated CD4 TCRs spanned the protein, led by 160-218 and 743-854. Only a handful of AZD1222 recipients, six or seven in all, had baseline seropositivity.

TCRdb keeps only in-frame clones here, not all; method: immunoSEQ multiplex PCR. The sample has approximately 80,000 clones, approximately 85% seen once; the top ten hold 3.4%. The V gene's germline CDR1 is SGHAT and CDR2 FQNNGV. With 1 base clipped from V and 9 bases from J, the junction kept 6 bases outside the gene matches. This CDR3 has 15 residues. The rearrangement links TRBV11-2 to TRBJ2-1; the match to TRBD1 covers 10 bases. The receptor was derived from an adult who received the AZD1222 COVID-19 vaccine. The sequencing here drew on peripheral blood, taken 28 days after the second AZD1222 dose. The DNA of the CDR3 is TGTGCCAGCAGCTTAGGGACAGGGGGTCAGGGTGAGCAGTTCTTC. Translation: CASSLGTGGQGEQFF.